This entry lists 14 T cell receptor beta chains sequenced from one sample in a study of cytomegalovirus exposure and HLA in healthy donors. It was with 60 Vbeta and 13 Jbeta primers that the PCR ran. Profiling relied on immunoSEQ multiplex PCR, and the TCRdb table lists in-frame clones only, not all of them. The repertoire holds approximately 200,000 clones, 79% seen once, with 1.5% to 2% in the top ten. Input material: PBMCs. The receptors were gathered from a woman aged 18 to 35 in good health and CMV-seronegative.

V gene TRBV5-1 combines with J gene TRBJ2-3; 8 bases line up with TRBD2. Germline CDR1 and CDR2: SGHRS and YFSETQ. The V segment lost 4 bases and the J segment 5 bases; nucleotides outside the gene matches: 12. The CDR3 contains 16 residues. Written as DNA, the CDR3 is TGCGCCAGCAGCACGGGGGGGAAAGCTTCGGGAGATACGCAGTATTTT. Translation: CASSTGGKASGDTQYF.

This clone has just a few counts. This rearrangement joins TRBV9 to TRBJ2-3, with TRBD2 as a possible D gene (6 bases). Looked up from germline, CDR1 is SGDLS and CDR2 is YYNGEE. The CDR3 loop spans 15 amino acids. Trimming left V 3 bases short and J 2 bases short, with 13 bases between. The CDR3 DNA is TGTGCCAGCAGCGGGGCGGACTACTCCACAGATACGCAGTATTTT. It codes for CASSGADYSTDTQYF.

This clone came up once. V gene TRBV29-1 combines with J gene TRBJ2-3; 7 nucleotides align to TRBD2. This CDR3 contains 13 residues. From germline, CDR1 is SQVTM and CDR2 ANQGSEA. The V gene end was trimmed by 6 bases and the J gene end by 3 bases; junction bases not matched to a gene: 6. This CDR3 reads CSVLAGETDTQYF. The CDR3 nucleotides read TGCAGCGTCCTCGCGGGGGAGACAGATACGCAGTATTTT.

The CDR3 protein is CASSSTRGTEAFF. DNA for the CDR3: TGTGCCAGCAGTTCCACCAGGGGTACTGAAGCTTTCTTT. V is TRBV27 and J is TRBJ1-1; D is perhaps TRBD1 (6 bases). CDR3 size: 13 residues. The V and J ends lost 4 bases and 5 bases respectively, with 11 bases between them. Germline V CDR1 and CDR2: MNHEY, SMNVEV (reference sequence).

With regard to this clone: One end of the junction is discordant with germline, which a read error may explain. This rearrangement joins TRBV7-9 to TRBJ2-7; tentatively, D is TRBD1 (6 bases). CDR1 is SEHNR and CDR2 is FQNEAQ in the germline V gene (reference sequence). This CDR3 is 12 amino acids long. In DNA form, the CDR3 reads TGTTCCAGCAGCGGAACAGGGTTGGAGCAGTACTTC. It specifies CSSSGTGLEQYF.

The chain carries TRBV29-1 and TRBJ2-2, with D perhaps TRBD2 (5 bases). The CDR3 runs to 12 residues. CDR1 and CDR2 (germline): SQVTM, ANQGSEA. V lost 7 bases and J 3 bases, leaving 9 bases between the germline ends. CDR3 region: CSADYDTGELFF. The DNA for the CDR3 is TGCAGCGCTGACTACGACACCGGGGAGCTGTTTTTT.

CDR3 coding DNA: TGTGCCAGCAGTTTCGGGATCAAAGAAAAACTGTTTTTT. Translating it yields CASSFGIKEKLFF. V is TRBV28 and J is TRBJ1-4; D remains ambiguous. This CDR3 has 13 residues. Germline values: CDR1 MDHEN, CDR2 SYDVKM. Trimming took off 3 bases at V and 8 bases at J, with 10 bases between the two ends.

This clone was counted a few times. V gene TRBV5-4 combines with J gene TRBJ2-2; 8 bases match TRBD1. CDR3 length: 17 amino acids. V lost 3 bases, J lost 2 bases, and 9 bases stayed unmatched. Germline V CDR1 and CDR2: SGHNT, YYREEE (reference sequence). CDR3 protein: CASSSGQGRGNTGELFF. CDR3 nucleotide sequence: TGTGCCAGCAGCTCCGGACAGGGCAGGGGTAACACCGGGGAGCTGTTTTTT.

This chain links TRBV10-3 with TRBJ1-2; the match to TRBD1 covers 8 bases. The CDR3 runs to 15 residues. Trimming cost V 2 bases and J 8 bases; bases outside gene matches: 10. In germline, CDR1 is ENHRY, CDR2 SYGVKD. The DNA for the CDR3 is TGTGCCATCAGTGAGCAGGCGGACAGGGTAGGGGGCTACACCTTC. Protein: CAISEQADRVGGYTF.

The chain carries TRBV9 and TRBJ2-7; D is possibly TRBD1 (6 bases). Germline V CDR1 and CDR2: SGDLS, YYNGEE. V was cut by 4 bases and J by 5 bases, with 16 bases left in between. This CDR3 region has 14 residues. Here the CDR3 DNA reads TGTGCCAGCAGCTTGGGGACATTACCCGACGAGCAGTACTTC. This gives the protein CASSLGTLPDEQYF. Combining the CDR3 with reference TRBV9 and TRBJ2-7 gives the whole variable domain DSGVTQTPKHLITATGQRVTLRCSPRSGDLSVYWYQQSLDQGLQFLIQYYNGEERAKGNILERFSAQQFPDLHSELNLSSLELGDSALYFCASSLGTLPDEQYFGPGTRLTVT.

Regarding this clone: This same CDR3 is encoded by further DNA sequences in the sample. The chain couples TRBV18 to TRBJ1-5, with TRBD1 identical over 9 bases. V gave up 6 bases and J gave up 5 bases; unmatched junction bases: 8. The CDR3 spans 15 residues. Germline V gene sequence: CDR1 KGHSH, CDR2 LQKENI. The CDR3 spells CASSPGTGRDQPQHF. Written as DNA, the CDR3 is TGTGCCAGCTCGCCCGGGACAGGGAGAGATCAGCCCCAGCATTTT.

The chain links TRBV18 to TRBJ2-2; maybe TRBD2 (5 bases). Germline V gives CDR1 KGHSH, CDR2 LQKENI. The length of the CDR3 is 16 residues. Trimming took 3 bases from V and 3 from J, leaving 14 bases between them. The CDR3 is CASSPTTEPYTGELFF. DNA for the CDR3: TGTGCCAGCTCACCGACTACAGAGCCTTACACCGGGGAGCTGTTTTTT.

The chain carries TRBV10-2 and TRBJ1-1; perhaps TRBD1 as D (5 bases). Trimming left V 7 bases short and J 0 bases short, with 9 bases between. CDR1 is WSHSY and CDR2 is SAAADI in the germline V gene. This CDR3 is built from 13 residues. The CDR3 spells CASMGPMNTEAFF. CDR3 nucleotides: TGCGCCAGCATGGGGCCGATGAACACTGAAGCTTTCTTT.

This clone occurred once. In DNA, the CDR3 is TGTGCCAGCAGCATCCAGGGGGCTCGTTACGAGCAGTACTTC. It yields the protein CASSIQGARYEQYF. The rearrangement uses TRBV2 and TRBJ2-7, with 8 bases aligning to TRBD1. The V gene end was trimmed by 6 bases and the J gene end by 4 bases; junction bases not matched to a gene: 8. This CDR3 region has 14 residues. The germline V gene encodes CDR1 SNHLY and CDR2 FYNNEI.